The 5 T cell receptor beta chains presented below share a single source sample, sequenced in a study of CD8+ T cells in alopecia areata. The treatment is: oral pan-JAK inhibitor, 5-10 mg twice daily. Extracted RNA was reverse transcribed, and the resulting cDNA served as sequencing template. Sequencing used immunoSEQ multiplex PCR; TCRdb keeps in-frame clones, though not all of them. The sample records about 210,000 clones, approximately 70% being singletons. The source material was CD4+ T cells sorted from blood, sampled at week 44, from a patient treated with tofacitinib. These receptors originate from a human donor with alopecia areata.

The chain joins TRBV2 to TRBJ2-1; D may match TRBD1 or TRBD2 (6 bases each). The V gene lost 2 bases and the J gene lost 7 bases, with 15 bases spanning the gap. The CDR3 length is 15 residues. Germline CDR1 SNHLY, CDR2 FYNNEI. DNA of the CDR3: TGTGCCAGCAGTGAAATGGGGGGCCGATGGAATGAGCAGTTCTTC. This encodes CASSEMGGRWNEQFF.

This clone was seen more than once but under ten times. This chain joins TRBV7-6 and TRBJ2-1, with 11 bases identical to TRBD2. Germline V gives CDR1 SGHVS, CDR2 FNYEAQ. The CDR3 extends over 15 amino acids. V dropped 5 bases and J dropped 6; count of bases not matched to a gene: 6. Here the CDR3 DNA reads TGTGCCAGCAGCATAACTAGCGGGGGAGTCAATGAGCAGTTCTTC. Its protein product is CASSITSGGVNEQFF.

The chain has TRBV7-9 and TRBJ1-6; D might be TRBD1 (6 bases). The CDR3 covers 12 residues. V was shortened by 5 bases and J by 11 bases, with 10 bases between the two germline ends. Looked up from germline, CDR1 is SEHNR and CDR2 is FQNEAQ (reference sequence). This chain's CDR3 is CASSLTGAPLHF. The CDR3 DNA is TGTGCCAGCAGCCTGACAGGCGCACCCCTCCACTTT.

This rearrangement joins TRBV9 to TRBJ1-1; no firm D call. The CDR3 extends over 13 amino acids. The V gene lost 1 base and the J gene lost 3 bases, with 7 bases spanning the gap. Germline-derived CDR1 and CDR2 are SGDLS and YYNGEE. CDR3 DNA sequence: TGTGCCAGCAGCGTAAGAGAGGACACTGAAGCTTTCTTT. Its protein product is CASSVREDTEAFF.

The chain carries TRBV7-2 and TRBJ2-5; the D is unclear. The V gene's germline CDR1 is SGHTA and CDR2 FQGNSA. Trimming left V 6 bases short and J 7 bases short, with 15 bases between. The CDR3 extends over 13 amino acids. The CDR3 nucleotides are TGTGCCAGCAGTCAACCTACAGATTCGACCCAGTACTTC. It encodes CASSQPTDSTQYF.